This TCR beta chain was recovered during a study of beta chain features in type 1 diabetes. In the study overall: Cell yields, age and gender were similar between patients and healthy donors.

Whole-study findings and limits: A closer apparent resemblance between naive, central memory and Treg TCRB repertoires was seen in patients than in healthy donors.

V was trimmed by 2 bases and J by 4 bases, leaving 8 bases between them. CDR3 length: 13 amino acids. Germline CDR1 SGHTA, CDR2 FQGNSA. Of the isolated RNA, all was reverse transcribed, and so the sequenced material was expressed TCRB transcripts. TCRdb's table, derived via immunoSEQ multiplex PCR, lists solely in-frame clones and lacks some. The table has fewer than 250,000 clones, roughly 14% seen once. This clone was counted a few times. Its target is not known. The specimen was naive CD4+ T cells from blood. This clonotype was sampled from a woman aged 40 to 55 in good health. The chain combines TRBV7-2 with TRBJ2-5; D is undetermined. The CDR3 DNA follows: TGTGCCAGCAGCTTAACGTCCGGAGAGACCCAGTACTTC. As protein: CASSLTSGETQYF.